Following are 20 T cell receptor beta chains from one sample sequenced in a study of T cells after yellow fever vaccination. A single record per CDR3 protein comes from TCRdb applying MiXCR to the 5' RACE reads. The sample includes 300,000 to 400,000 distinct CDR3 sequences, around 10% of them seen just once. The sample consisted of CD4+ T cells sorted from PBMCs, taken 45 days after the yellow fever booster vaccination. The receptors derive from a man in his late teens or twenties who received the YFV17D yellow fever vaccine.

The genes are TRBV7-9 and TRBJ2-7; no clear D. CDR1 and CDR2 (germline): SEHNR, FQNEAQ (reference sequence). Trimming took off 5 bases at V and 1 base at J, with 9 bases between the two ends. The CDR3 runs 13 residues. CDR3 protein: CASSPRVSYEQYF. The CDR3 DNA reads TGTGCCAGCAGCCCAAGGGTTTCCTACGAGCAGTACTTC. The full variable domain, rest sourced from reference TRBV7-9 and TRBJ2-7, is DTGVSQNPRHKITKRGQNVTFRCDPISEHNRLYWYRQTLGQGPEFLTYFQNEAQLEKSRLLSDRFSAERPKGSFSTLEIQRTEQGDSAMYLCASSPRVSYEQYFGPGTRLTVT.

The chain links TRBV7-9 to TRBJ2-3, with 8 bases lining up with TRBD2. The CDR3 runs 15 residues. Germline trimming cut 8 bases from V and 1 base from J; bases unmatched to any gene: 8. CDR1 and CDR2 from the germline V gene are SEHNR and FQNEAQ (reference sequence). CDR3 region: CASGLARGGTDTQYF. CDR3 bases: TGTGCCAGCGGCCTTGCGCGGGGGGGCACAGATACGCAGTATTTT.

The chain employs TRBV20-1 and TRBJ2-3; 10 bases fit TRBD2. Germline V gives CDR1 DFQATT, CDR2 SNEGSKA (reference sequence). Trimming at V came to 5 bases and at J to 5 bases, leaving 7 bases not matched to a gene. The CDR3 totals 14 residues. The CDR3 region has the DNA TGCAGTGCTCAGCGGGGGGGGGTCGAAGATACGCAGTATTTT. Encoded protein: CSAQRGGVEDTQYF.

The chain uses TRBV7-2 and TRBJ1-1; TRBD1 might be the D (6 bases). The V gene's germline CDR1 is SGHTA and CDR2 FQGNSA. This CDR3 contains 13 residues. The V and J ends lost 3 bases and 4 bases respectively, with 9 bases between them. The CDR3 sequence: CASSFARGTEAFF. CDR3 sequence (DNA): TGTGCCAGCAGCTTCGCCAGGGGCACTGAAGCTTTCTTT.

This clonotype appeared a few times. The chain employs TRBV6-5 and TRBJ2-5; 7 bases line up with TRBD2. The J segment lost 5 bases and the V segment lost 2 bases, leaving 11 bases of the junction unmatched. This CDR3 contains 16 residues. Germline-derived CDR1 and CDR2 are MNHEY and SVGAGI. Here the CDR3 reads CASSYRRGSFQETQYF. Written as DNA, the CDR3 is TGTGCCAGCAGTTACAGGCGGGGGAGTTTTCAGGAGACCCAGTACTTC.

This clonotype was seen at least ten times. V usage is TRBV2 and J usage is TRBJ2-1; D gene unclear. Trimming removed 4 bases at V and 8 bases at J, with 6 bases between. This CDR3 region has 11 residues. From germline, CDR1 is SNHLY and CDR2 FYNNEI. CDR3 protein: CASSAVDEQFF. CDR3 nucleotides: TGTGCCAGCAGTGCGGTGGATGAGCAGTTCTTC.

The chain links TRBV5-1 to TRBJ2-3; TRBD2 aligns across 8 bases. V lost 4 bases and J lost 1; bases outside the gene matches: 8. The CDR3 extends over 16 amino acids. CDR1 is SGHRS and CDR2 is YFSETQ in the germline V gene. The CDR3 nucleotides are TGCGCCAGCAGCGTCCCCTTCGGGGGGGGCACAGATACGCAGTATTTT. Its translation is CASSVPFGGGTDTQYF.

In this sample, this clonotype turned up a few times. V usage is TRBV7-8 and J usage is TRBJ1-3; TRBD1 might be the D (6 bases). V lost 5 bases, J lost 3 bases, and 14 bases lay in between. CDR1 SGHVS and CDR2 FQNEAQ come from the germline V gene. This CDR3 contains 15 residues. CDR3 coding DNA: TGTGCCAGCAGCCGCGCCGCCAGGGGTGGAAACACCATATATTTT. This gives the protein CASSRAARGGNTIYF.

The rearrangement links TRBV4-3 to TRBJ2-1, with TRBD2 matching over 13 bases. Germline assignment: CDR1 LGHNA and CDR2 YSLEER. There are 17 residues in the CDR3. J gave up 6 bases and V 1 base, and 6 bases lay outside the gene matches. The CDR3 spells CASSQGLTSGGANEQFF. The CDR3 region has the DNA TGCGCCAGCAGCCAAGGTCTTACTAGCGGGGGGGCCAATGAGCAGTTCTTC.

The CDR3 reads CASSTRLAGGSDTQYF. The CDR3 DNA reads TGTGCCAGCAGCACCAGACTAGCGGGGGGGTCAGATACGCAGTATTTT. This chain connects TRBV7-2 to TRBJ2-3; the match to TRBD2 covers 14 bases. Germline V gives CDR1 SGHTA, CDR2 FQGNSA. The ends lost 5 bases at V and 4 bases at J; junction bases unmatched: 5. This CDR3 contains 16 residues.

This clonotype was picked up a small number of times. The chain links TRBV7-2 to TRBJ2-3; D ambiguous. The CDR3 loop spans 14 amino acids. The V and J ends lost 1 base and 1 base respectively, with 6 bases between them. Germline-derived CDR1 and CDR2 are SGHTA and FQGNSA. The CDR3 here is CASSLDGRTDTQYF. DNA of the CDR3: TGTGCCAGCAGCTTAGACGGACGCACAGATACGCAGTATTTT.

This chain links TRBV4-3 with TRBJ1-1, with 10 bases lining up with TRBD1. Per germline, CDR1 LGHNA and CDR2 YSLEER. Trimming took 6 bases from V and 0 from J; bases not matched to a gene: 13. The length of the CDR3 is 18 residues. CDR3 protein: CASSTMVGTGEVNTEAFF. CDR3 DNA: TGCGCCAGCAGTACCATGGTAGGGACAGGGGAAGTGAACACTGAAGCTTTCTTT.

The rearrangement uses TRBV18 and TRBJ1-5; tentatively, D is TRBD1 (6 bases). Germline CDR1 KGHSH, CDR2 LQKENI. The CDR3 is 14 amino acids. V was pared by 3 bases and J by 6 bases, with 12 bases between. CDR3 sequence: CASSPLGGGQPQHF. The CDR3 DNA is TGTGCCAGCTCACCTTTGGGGGGCGGTCAGCCCCAGCATTTT. Complete variable domain (other parts from reference TRBV18 and TRBJ1-5): NAGVMQNPRHLVRRRGQEARLRCSPMKGHSHVYWYRQLPEEGLKFMVYLQKENIIDESGMPKERFSAEFPKEGPSILRIQQVVRGDSAAYFCASSPLGGGQPQHFGDGTRLSIL.

V is TRBV4-3 and J is TRBJ2-1; a weak D match, TRBD1 (5 bases). Looked up from germline, CDR1 is LGHNA and CDR2 is YSLEER. Trimming cost V 2 bases and J 12 bases, with 8 bases left between them. There are 11 residues in the CDR3. In nucleotides, the CDR3 is TGCGCCAGCAGCCAAAGGGGCCGGCAGTTCTTC. Protein product: CASSQRGRQFF.

This clonotype showed up just a few times. V and J are TRBV5-1 and TRBJ2-2; TRBD2 matches at 12 bases. V lost 4 bases to trimming and J lost 7 bases; unmatched junction nucleotides: 8. The CDR3 contains 16 residues. Germline CDR1 reads SGHRS; CDR2 reads YFSETQ. This CDR3 reads CASSPASGGAIGELFF. The CDR3 coding sequence is TGCGCCAGCAGCCCAGCTAGCGGGGGGGCGATCGGGGAGCTGTTTTTT.

The chain couples TRBV7-2 to TRBJ2-1; possibly TRBD2 for D (6 bases). Germline values: CDR1 SGHTA, CDR2 FQGNSA. Trimming took 5 bases from V and 7 from J, leaving 12 bases between them. The CDR3 runs to 13 residues. The CDR3 loop reads CASSRPGRNEQFF. In DNA form, the CDR3 reads TGTGCCAGCAGCCGCCCAGGGAGGAATGAGCAGTTCTTC.

This clonotype turned up a few times. The V call is TRBV12-3 or TRBV12-4, the J call TRBJ2-3, with TRBD2 as a possible D gene (5 bases). The V and J ends lost 5 bases and 3 bases respectively, with 12 bases between them. This CDR3 comprises 14 residues. CDR3: CASSARGRTDTQYF. The CDR3 DNA reads TGTGCCAGCAGTGCCCGAGGGCGTACAGATACGCAGTATTTT.

This clonotype came up a few times. CDR3 nucleotides: TGCAGTGCCCGGGGCTACGAGCAGTACTTC. Amino acid sequence: CSARGYEQYF. This rearrangement joins TRBV20-1 to TRBJ2-7; the D gene is possibly TRBD2 (5 bases). The V and J ends lost 6 bases and 3 bases respectively, with 6 bases between them. The CDR3 contains 10 residues. The germline V gene encodes CDR1 DFQATT and CDR2 SNEGSKA (reference sequence).

This clonotype was observed a handful of times. V is TRBV12-3 or TRBV12-4 and J is TRBJ2-5; possibly TRBD2 for D (5 bases). V gave up 4 bases and J gave up 7 bases, with 10 bases separating them. The CDR3 runs 12 residues. CDR3 nucleotides: TGTGCCAGCAGTTGGGTGGCGGGGACCCAGTACTTC. It translates to CASSWVAGTQYF.

V is TRBV29-1 and J is TRBJ2-1, with D perhaps given as TRBD1 or TRBD2 (5 bases each). The germline gives CDR1 SQVTM, CDR2 ANQGSEA. The CDR3 spans 15 residues. V lost 0 bases, J lost 1 base, and 10 bases lay in between. The CDR3 sequence: CSVEDGGRSYNEQFF. Here the CDR3 DNA reads TGCAGCGTTGAAGATGGGGGACGGTCCTACAATGAGCAGTTCTTC.